This T cell receptor (beta chain) derives from a study of shared clonotypes between healthy human individuals. This CDR3 comprises 14 residues. V gave up 2 bases and J gave up 2 bases, with 10 bases separating them. Germline assignment: CDR1 MDHEN and CDR2 SYDVKM. The assay was immunoSEQ multiplex PCR, and TCRdb's table has in-frame clones only and misses some. The sample consists of about 1.4 million clones, roughly 97% of them appearing once. Nashville, Tennessee was home to all donors, who were Caucasian adults. This sequence originates from a man aged 30-40 years in good health. This chain connects TRBV28 to TRBJ2-7; a weak D match, TRBD1 (5 bases). Specimen: naive CD4+ T cells sorted from blood. Subset indicated: CD45RA+ positively selected. CDR3 nucleotides: TGTGCCAGCAGTTTAATCGGACAAACCTACGAGCAGTACTTC. Protein sequence: CASSLIGQTYEQYF.